This T cell receptor (beta chain) was recovered during a study of blood T cells in healthy people across ages. This clonotype was counted a single time. Antigen specificity is unknown. Study findings and constraints: The percentage of naive T cells correlated strongly with TCR beta diversity.

Through a sample-barcoded 5' primer and a J-beta primer mix, a second PCR was run for about 6 to 11 cycles. There were at least 3 million CDR3-containing paired-end reads obtained from each sample. Each CDR3 protein is one row after TCRdb ran MiXCR on the 5' RACE reads. This sample has about 1.6 million distinct CDR3 sequences, with approximately 32% found just once. Sequenced material: blood. This sequence originates from a woman aged 30 to 39 in good health.

CDR3 amino acids: CASRLSPGLLNEQYF. In nucleotides, the CDR3 is TGTGCCAGCAGACTCAGCCCGGGACTCCTCAACGAGCAGTACTTC. This rearrangement joins TRBV27 to TRBJ2-7, with D maybe TRBD2 (6 bases). The CDR3 is 15 residues long. The V gene's germline CDR1 is MNHEY and CDR2 SMNVEV (reference sequence). Trimming left V 6 bases short and J 5 bases short, with 20 bases between.